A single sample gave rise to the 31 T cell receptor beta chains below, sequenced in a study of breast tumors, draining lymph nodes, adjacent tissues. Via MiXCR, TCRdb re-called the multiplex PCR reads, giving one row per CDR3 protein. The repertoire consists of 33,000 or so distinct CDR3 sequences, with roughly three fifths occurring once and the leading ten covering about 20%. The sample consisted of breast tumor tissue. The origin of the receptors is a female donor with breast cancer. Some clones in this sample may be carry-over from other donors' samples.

CDR3 sequence: CASSDSNSTWQYF. The CDR3 DNA reads TGTGCCAGCAGTGACTCCAACTCTACTTGGCAGTACTTC. The V and J genes are TRBV6-4 and TRBJ2-7, with D unresolved. V dropped 0 bases and J dropped 9 bases, with 12 bases sitting between them. This CDR3 contains 13 residues. From germline, CDR1 is MRHNA and CDR2 SNTAGT.

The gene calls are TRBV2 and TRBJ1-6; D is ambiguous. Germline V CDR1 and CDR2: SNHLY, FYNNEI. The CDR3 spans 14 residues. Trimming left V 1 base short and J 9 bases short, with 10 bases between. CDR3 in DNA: TGTGCCAGCAGTGAAGGAATACGTAGTTCACCCCTCCACTTT. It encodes CASSEGIRSSPLHF.

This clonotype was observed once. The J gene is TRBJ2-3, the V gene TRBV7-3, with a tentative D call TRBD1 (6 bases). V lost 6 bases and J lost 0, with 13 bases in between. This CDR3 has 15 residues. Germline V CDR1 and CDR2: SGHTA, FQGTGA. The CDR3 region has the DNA TGTGCCAGCAGTGTAAGGACAGCGAGCACAGATACGCAGTATTTT. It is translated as CASSVRTASTDTQYF.

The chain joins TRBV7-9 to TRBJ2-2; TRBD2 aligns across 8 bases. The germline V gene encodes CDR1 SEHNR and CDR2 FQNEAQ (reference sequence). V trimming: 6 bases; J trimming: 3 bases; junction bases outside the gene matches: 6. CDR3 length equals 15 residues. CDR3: CASRPGLDYTGELFF. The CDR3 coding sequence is TGTGCCAGCAGGCCGGGACTAGACTACACCGGGGAGCTGTTTTTT.

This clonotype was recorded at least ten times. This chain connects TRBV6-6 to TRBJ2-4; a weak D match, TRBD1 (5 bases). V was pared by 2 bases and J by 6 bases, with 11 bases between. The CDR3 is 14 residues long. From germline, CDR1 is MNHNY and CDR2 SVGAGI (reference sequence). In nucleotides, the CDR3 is TGTGCCAGCAGTTACGGCAGGGCAAGAAACATTCAGTACTTC. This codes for CASSYGRARNIQYF.

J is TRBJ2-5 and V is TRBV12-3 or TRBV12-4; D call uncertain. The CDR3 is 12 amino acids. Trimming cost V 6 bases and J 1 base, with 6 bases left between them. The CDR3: CASSFPQETQYF. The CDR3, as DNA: TGTGCCAGCAGCTTCCCCCAAGAGACCCAGTACTTC.

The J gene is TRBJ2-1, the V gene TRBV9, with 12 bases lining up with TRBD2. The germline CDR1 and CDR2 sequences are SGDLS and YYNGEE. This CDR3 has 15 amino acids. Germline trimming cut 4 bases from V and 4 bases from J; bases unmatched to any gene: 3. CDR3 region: CASSIGLAGYNEQFF. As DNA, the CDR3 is TGTGCCAGCAGCATCGGACTAGCGGGGTACAATGAGCAGTTCTTC.

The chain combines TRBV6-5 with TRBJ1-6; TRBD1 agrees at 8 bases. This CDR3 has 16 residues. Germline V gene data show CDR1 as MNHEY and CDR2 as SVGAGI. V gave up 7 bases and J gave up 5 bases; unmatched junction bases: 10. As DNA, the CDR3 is TGTGCCAGCAACCTGGGACAGGCCAGGCATAATTCACCCCTCCACTTT. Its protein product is CASNLGQARHNSPLHF.

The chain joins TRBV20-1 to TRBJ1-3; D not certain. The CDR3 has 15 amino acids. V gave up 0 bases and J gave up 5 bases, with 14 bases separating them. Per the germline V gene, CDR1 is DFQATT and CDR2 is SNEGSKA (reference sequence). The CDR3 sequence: CSAREPFVGRNTIYF. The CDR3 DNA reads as TGCAGTGCTAGAGAACCCTTTGTTGGAAGAAACACCATATATTTT.

In nucleotides, the CDR3 is TGTGCCAGCCGAGAGCCAGGCCGGGCCTACAATGAGCAGTTCTTC. Protein product: CASREPGRAYNEQFF. The chain employs TRBV5-8 and TRBJ2-1; D ambiguous. CDR1 SGHTS and CDR2 YDEGEE come from the germline V gene. The CDR3 sequence is 15 residues long. Trimming stripped 7 bases from V and 2 bases from J, with 16 bases between.

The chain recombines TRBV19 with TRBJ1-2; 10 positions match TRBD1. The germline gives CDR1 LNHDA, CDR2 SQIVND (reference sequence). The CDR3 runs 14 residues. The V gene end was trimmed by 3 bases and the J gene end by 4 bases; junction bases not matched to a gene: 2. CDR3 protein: CASSMGQGSYGYTF. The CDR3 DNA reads TGTGCCAGTAGTATGGGACAGGGGAGCTATGGCTACACCTTC.

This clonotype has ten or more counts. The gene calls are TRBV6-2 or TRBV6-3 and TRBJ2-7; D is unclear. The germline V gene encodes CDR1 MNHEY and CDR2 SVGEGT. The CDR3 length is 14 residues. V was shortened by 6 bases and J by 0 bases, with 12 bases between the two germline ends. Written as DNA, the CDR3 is TGTGCCAGCAGGGGAATAAGAAGCTCCTACGAGCAGTACTTC. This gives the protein CASRGIRSSYEQYF.

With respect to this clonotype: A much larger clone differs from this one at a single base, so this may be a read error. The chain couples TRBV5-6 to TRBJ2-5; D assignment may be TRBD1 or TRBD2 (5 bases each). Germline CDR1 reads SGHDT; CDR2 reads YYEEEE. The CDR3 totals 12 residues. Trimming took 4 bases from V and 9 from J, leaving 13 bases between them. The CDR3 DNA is TGTGCCAGCAGCATCCGGGGCACGCCCCAGTACTTC. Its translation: CASSIRGTPQYF.

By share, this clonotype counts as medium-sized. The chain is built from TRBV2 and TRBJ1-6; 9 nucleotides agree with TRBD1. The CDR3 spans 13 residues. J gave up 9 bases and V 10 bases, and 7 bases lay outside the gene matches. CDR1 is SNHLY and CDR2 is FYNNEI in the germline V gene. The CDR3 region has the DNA TGTGCCACCGACGGGACAGGGAGTTCACCCCTCCACTTT. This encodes CATDGTGSSPLHF. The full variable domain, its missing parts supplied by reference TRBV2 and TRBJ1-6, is EPEVTQTPSHQVTQMGQEVILRCVPISNHLYFYWYRQILGQKVEFLVSFYNNEISEKSEIFDDQFSVERPDGSNFTLKIRSTKLEDSAMYFCATDGTGSSPLHFGNGTRLTVT.

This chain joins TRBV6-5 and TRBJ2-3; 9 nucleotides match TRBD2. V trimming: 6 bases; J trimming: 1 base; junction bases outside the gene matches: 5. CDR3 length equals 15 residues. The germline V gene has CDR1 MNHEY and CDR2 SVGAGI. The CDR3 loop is CASSLQRGGTDTQYF. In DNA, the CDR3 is TGTGCCAGCAGCCTTCAGCGGGGGGGCACAGATACGCAGTATTTT.

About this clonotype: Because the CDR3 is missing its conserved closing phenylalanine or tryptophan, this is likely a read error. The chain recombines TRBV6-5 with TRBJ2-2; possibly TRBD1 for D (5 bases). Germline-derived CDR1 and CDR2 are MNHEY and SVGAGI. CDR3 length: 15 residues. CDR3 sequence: CASSNSTMGPGELFV. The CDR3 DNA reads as TGTGCCAGCAGTAACTCGACGATGGGGCCCGGGGAGCTGTTTGTT.

CDR3 region: CSARKNEQFF. CDR3 in DNA: TGCAGTGCTCGCAAGAATGAGCAGTTCTTC. The chain joins TRBV20-1 to TRBJ2-1, with D unclear. The germline V gene encodes CDR1 DFQATT and CDR2 SNEGSKA (reference sequence). The CDR3 length is 10 residues. V gave up 5 bases and J gave up 7 bases, with 6 bases separating them.

Here the CDR3 DNA reads TGTGCCAGCATGAATCAGGGGGCGTCTTGGGATTCACCCCTCCACTTT. It specifies CASMNQGASWDSPLHF. The J gene is TRBJ1-6, the V gene TRBV5-5; 8 bases are a match to TRBD1. This CDR3 is 16 amino acids long. The V gene end was trimmed by 6 bases and the J gene end by 8 bases; junction bases not matched to a gene: 13. Germline V gene data show CDR1 as SGHKS and CDR2 as YYEKEE (reference sequence). The variable domain in full, with the rest retrieved from reference TRBV5-5 and TRBJ1-6, is DAGVTQSPTHLIKTRGQQVTLRCSPISGHKSVSWYQQVLGQGPQFIFQYYEKEERGRGNFPDRFSARQFPNYSSELNVNALLLGDSALYLCASMNQGASWDSPLHFGNGTRLTVT.

The CDR3 sequence is CASRDRTGPLNYGYTF. For the CDR3, the DNA is TGTGCCAGCAGGGACAGGACAGGGCCCCTTAACTATGGCTACACCTTC. This rearrangement joins TRBV2 to TRBJ1-2, with 8 nucleotides matching TRBD1. CDR3 length: 16 residues. The germline gives CDR1 SNHLY, CDR2 FYNNEI. The ends lost 6 bases at V and 1 base at J; junction bases unmatched: 10.

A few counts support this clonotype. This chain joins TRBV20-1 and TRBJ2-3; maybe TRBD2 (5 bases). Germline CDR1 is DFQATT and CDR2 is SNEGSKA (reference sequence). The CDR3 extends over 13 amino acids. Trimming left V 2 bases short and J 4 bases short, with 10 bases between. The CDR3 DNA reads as TGCAGTGCTAGACTACTAGGCCCAGATACGCAGTATTTT. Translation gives CSARLLGPDTQYF.

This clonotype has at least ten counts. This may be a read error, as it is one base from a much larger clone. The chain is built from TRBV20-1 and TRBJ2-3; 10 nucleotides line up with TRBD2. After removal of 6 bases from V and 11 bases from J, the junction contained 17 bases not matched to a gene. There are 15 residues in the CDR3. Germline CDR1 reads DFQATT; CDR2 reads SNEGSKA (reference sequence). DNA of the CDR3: TGCAGTGCGACCGGGACTCTAGCGGGGGCGCGGGGGCAGTATTTT. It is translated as CSATGTLAGARGQYF.

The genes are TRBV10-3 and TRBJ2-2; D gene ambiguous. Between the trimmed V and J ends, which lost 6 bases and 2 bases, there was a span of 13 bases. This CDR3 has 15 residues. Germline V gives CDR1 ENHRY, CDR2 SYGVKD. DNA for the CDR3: TGTGCCATCAGCGGGTCAGGTAGAAACACCGGGGAGCTGTTTTTT. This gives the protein CAISGSGRNTGELFF.

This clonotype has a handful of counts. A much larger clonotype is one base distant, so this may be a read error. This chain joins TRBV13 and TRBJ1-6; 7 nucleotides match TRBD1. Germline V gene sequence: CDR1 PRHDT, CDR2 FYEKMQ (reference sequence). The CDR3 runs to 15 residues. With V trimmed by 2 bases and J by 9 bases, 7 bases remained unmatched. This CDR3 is CASSLLSGTASPLHF. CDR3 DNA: TGTGCCAGCAGCTTACTTTCCGGGACAGCTTCACCCCTCCACTTT.

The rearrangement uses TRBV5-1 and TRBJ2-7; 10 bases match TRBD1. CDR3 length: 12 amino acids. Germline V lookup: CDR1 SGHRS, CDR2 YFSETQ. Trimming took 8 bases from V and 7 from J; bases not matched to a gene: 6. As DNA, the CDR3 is TGCGCCAGTAGACAGGGGGCGCGGGAGCAGTACTTC. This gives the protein CASRQGAREQYF. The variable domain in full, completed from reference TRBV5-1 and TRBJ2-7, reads KAGVTQTPRYLIKTRGQQVTLSCSPISGHRSVSWYQQTPGQGLQFLFEYFSETQRNKGNFPGRFSGRQFSNSRSEMNVSTLELGDSALYLCASRQGAREQYFGPGTRLTVT.

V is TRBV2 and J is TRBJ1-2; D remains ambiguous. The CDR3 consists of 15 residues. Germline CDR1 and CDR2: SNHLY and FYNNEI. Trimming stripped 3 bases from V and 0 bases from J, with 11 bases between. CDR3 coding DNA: TGTGCCAGCAGTGAGATTATAGGGACTAACTATGGCTACACCTTC. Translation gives CASSEIIGTNYGYTF.

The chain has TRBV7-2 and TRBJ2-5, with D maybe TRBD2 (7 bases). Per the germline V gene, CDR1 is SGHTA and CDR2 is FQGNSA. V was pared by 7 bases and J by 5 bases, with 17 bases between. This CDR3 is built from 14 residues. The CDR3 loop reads CASTPAGGLETQYF. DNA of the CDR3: TGTGCCAGCACCCCAGCCGGGGGGCTGGAGACCCAGTACTTC.

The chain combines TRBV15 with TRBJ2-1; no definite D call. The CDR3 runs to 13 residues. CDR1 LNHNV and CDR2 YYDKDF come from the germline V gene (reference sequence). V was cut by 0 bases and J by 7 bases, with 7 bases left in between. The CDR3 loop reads CATSREGWNEQFF. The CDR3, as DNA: TGTGCCACCAGCAGAGAGGGGTGGAATGAGCAGTTCTTC.

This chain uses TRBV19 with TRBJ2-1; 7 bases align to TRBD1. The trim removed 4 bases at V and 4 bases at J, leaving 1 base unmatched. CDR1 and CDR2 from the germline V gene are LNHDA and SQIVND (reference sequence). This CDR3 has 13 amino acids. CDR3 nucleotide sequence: TGTGCCAGTAGTACGACAGGGTACAATGAGCAGTTCTTC. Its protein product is CASSTTGYNEQFF.

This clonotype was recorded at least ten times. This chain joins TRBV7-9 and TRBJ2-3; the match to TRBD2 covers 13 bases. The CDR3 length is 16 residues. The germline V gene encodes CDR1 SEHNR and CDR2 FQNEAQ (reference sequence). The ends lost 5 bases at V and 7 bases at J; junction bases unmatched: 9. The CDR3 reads CASSPRTSGRVNTQYF. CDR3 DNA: TGTGCCAGCAGCCCAAGGACTAGCGGGAGAGTGAATACGCAGTATTTT.

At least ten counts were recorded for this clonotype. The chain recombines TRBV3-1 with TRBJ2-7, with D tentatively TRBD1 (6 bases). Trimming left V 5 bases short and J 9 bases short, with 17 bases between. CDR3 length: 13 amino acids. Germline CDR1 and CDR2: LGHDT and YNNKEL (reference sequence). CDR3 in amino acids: CASSNRDKATQYF. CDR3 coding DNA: TGTGCCAGCAGCAACCGGGACAAGGCGACGCAGTACTTC.

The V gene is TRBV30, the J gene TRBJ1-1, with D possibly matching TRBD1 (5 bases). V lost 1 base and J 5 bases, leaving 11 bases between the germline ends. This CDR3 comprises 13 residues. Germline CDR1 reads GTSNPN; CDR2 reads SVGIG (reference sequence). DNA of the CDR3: TGTGCCTGGAGTGAATCAGGGTGGACTGAAGCTTTCTTT. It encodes CAWSESGWTEAFF.